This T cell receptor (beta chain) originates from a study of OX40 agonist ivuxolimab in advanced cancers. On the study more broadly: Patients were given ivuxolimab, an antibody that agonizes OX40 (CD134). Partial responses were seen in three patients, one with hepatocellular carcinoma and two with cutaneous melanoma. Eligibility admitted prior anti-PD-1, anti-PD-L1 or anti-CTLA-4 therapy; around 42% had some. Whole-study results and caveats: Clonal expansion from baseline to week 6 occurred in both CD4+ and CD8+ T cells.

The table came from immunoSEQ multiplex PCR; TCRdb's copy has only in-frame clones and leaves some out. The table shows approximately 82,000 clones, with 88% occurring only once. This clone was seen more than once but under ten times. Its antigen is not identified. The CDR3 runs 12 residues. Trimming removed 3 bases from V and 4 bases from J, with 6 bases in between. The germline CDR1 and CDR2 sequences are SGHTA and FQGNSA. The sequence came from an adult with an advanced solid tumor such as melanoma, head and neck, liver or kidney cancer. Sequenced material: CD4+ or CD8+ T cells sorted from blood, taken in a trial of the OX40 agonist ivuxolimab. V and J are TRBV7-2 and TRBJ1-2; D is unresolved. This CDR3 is CASSLNLYGYTF. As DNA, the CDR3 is TGTGCCAGCAGCTTGAACCTCTATGGCTACACCTTC.